These 22 T cell receptor beta chains share one sample of origin, sequenced in a study of blood T cell repertoires in COVID-19. This table comes from immunoSEQ multiplex PCR, and its TCRdb copy is limited to in-frame clones, with some not included. The repertoire includes about 200,000 clones, around 83% of them detected once, and approximately 8.4% sits in the top ten. Material: peripheral blood. These receptors all come from a woman of 80 years or more with COVID-19, enrolled during active disease.

The rearrangement uses TRBV28 and TRBJ2-5, with 7 bases aligning to TRBD1. Germline CDR1 reads MDHEN; CDR2 reads SYDVKM. V trimming: 7 bases; J trimming: 1 base; junction bases outside the gene matches: 9. The CDR3 length is 15 residues. This chain's CDR3 is CASNGAGTAQETQYF. Here the CDR3 DNA reads TGTGCCAGCAATGGAGCAGGGACAGCCCAAGAGACCCAGTACTTC.

The chain carries TRBV5-1 and TRBJ2-7, with 10 bases fitting TRBD1. Per germline, CDR1 SGHRS and CDR2 YFSETQ. Unmatched junction bases numbered 5, after V lost 5 bases and J lost 3 bases. The CDR3 consists of 14 residues. The CDR3 sequence: CASRRTGGFYEQYF. As DNA, the CDR3 is TGCGCCAGCAGGAGGACAGGGGGGTTCTACGAGCAGTACTTC.

The gene calls are TRBV7-2 and TRBJ1-2; 11 bases line up with TRBD1. Trimming at V came to 5 bases and at J to 4 bases, leaving 3 bases not matched to a gene. In germline, CDR1 is SGHTA, CDR2 FQGNSA. This CDR3 spans 14 amino acids. The CDR3 sequence: CASSPGTGGYGYTF. The CDR3 nucleotides are TGTGCCAGCAGCCCTGGGACAGGGGGCTATGGCTACACCTTC.

This clone was recorded only once. V usage is TRBV5-1 and J usage is TRBJ1-4; D remains ambiguous. CDR1 is SGHRS, CDR2 YFSETQ, per germline. The CDR3 is made up of 15 amino acids. The V and J ends lost 2 bases and 7 bases respectively, with 15 bases between them. Here the CDR3 reads CASSFLPGNSEKLFF. The CDR3 DNA reads as TGCGCCAGCAGCTTTTTGCCCGGGAATAGTGAAAAACTGTTTTTT.

This clone has a handful of counts. V gene TRBV24-1 combines with J gene TRBJ1-2; weak D call: TRBD1 (6 bases). From germline, CDR1 is KGHDR and CDR2 SFDVKD. The CDR3 contains 14 residues. Trimming removed 12 bases from V and 8 bases from J, with 24 bases in between. The CDR3 DNA reads as TGTGCCGGAGATCGTCCGGACAGCCCTAGCGGCTACACCTTC. It codes for CAGDRPDSPSGYTF.

This chain links TRBV5-1 with TRBJ1-4; maybe TRBD1 (5 bases). Trimming removed 4 bases at V and 7 bases at J, with 11 bases between. CDR1 SGHRS and CDR2 YFSETQ come from the germline V gene. The CDR3 is made up of 13 amino acids. The CDR3 sequence: CASSRGFSEKLFF. The CDR3 region has the DNA TGCGCCAGCAGCCGGGGGTTCAGTGAAAAACTGTTTTTT.

As concerns this clone: Other DNA sequences of this sample code for an identical CDR3. The chain uses TRBV24-1 and TRBJ1-2; 9 bases line up with TRBD1. From germline, CDR1 is KGHDR and CDR2 SFDVKD. There are 15 residues in the CDR3. The V segment lost 3 bases and the J segment 4 bases; nucleotides outside the gene matches: 5. The CDR3: CATSDPGQGGYGYTF. The CDR3 DNA is TGTGCCACCAGTGATCCGGGACAGGGTGGCTATGGCTACACCTTC.

The rearrangement links TRBV30 to TRBJ1-5; the D gene is possibly TRBD1 (6 bases). The CDR3 sequence is 14 residues long. CDR1 and CDR2 from the germline V gene are GTSNPN and SVGIG (reference sequence). Trimming took off 2 bases at V and 3 bases at J, with 11 bases between the two ends. CDR3 nucleotides: TGTGCCTGGAGTCCGGGACACCTCAATCAGCCCCAGCATTTT. It codes for CAWSPGHLNQPQHF.

CDR3 DNA: TGTGCCAGCAGCTTAGGCAGGGGACCAATCTATGGCTACACCTTC. It translates to CASSLGRGPIYGYTF. The gene calls are TRBV11-2 and TRBJ1-2; D is perhaps TRBD1 (6 bases). There are 15 residues in the CDR3. CDR1 is SGHAT and CDR2 is FQNNGV in the germline V gene. V was trimmed by 1 base and J by 4 bases, leaving 13 bases between them. The full variable domain, completed using reference TRBV11-2 and TRBJ1-2, is EAGVAQSPRYKIIEKRQSVAFWCNPISGHATLYWYQQILGQGPKLLIQFQNNGVVDDSQLPKDRFSAERLKGVDSTLKIQPAKLEDSAVYLCASSLGRGPIYGYTFGSGTRLTVV.

This clone showed up just once. J is TRBJ1-6 and V is TRBV27, with D tentatively TRBD1 (6 bases). This CDR3 comprises 17 residues. Trimming pared 0 bases from V and 9 bases from J, leaving 18 bases between. Per germline, CDR1 MNHEY and CDR2 SMNVEV (reference sequence). DNA of the CDR3: TGTGCCAGCAGTTTATCGCGTGGGACACGGCAAATTTCACCCCTCCACTTT. It encodes CASSLSRGTRQISPLHF.

CDR3 residues: CASRVRLAGVGEQYF. The CDR3, as DNA: TGTGCCAGCAGAGTCAGACTAGCGGGAGTTGGCGAGCAGTACTTC. This chain connects TRBV6-5 to TRBJ2-7; 12 nucleotides match TRBD2. CDR3 length equals 15 residues. V was clipped by 6 bases and J by 6 bases; unmatched bases: 9. Germline V CDR1 and CDR2: MNHEY, SVGAGI.

The CDR3, as DNA: TGTGCCTGGAGTGTACGGGCCAGACAGACAACTAATGAAAAACTGTTTTTT. Amino acids: CAWSVRARQTTNEKLFF. This chain connects TRBV30 to TRBJ1-4; possibly TRBD1 for D (5 bases). The CDR3 has 17 amino acids. Trimming pared 0 bases from V and 0 bases from J, leaving 14 bases between. The germline gives CDR1 GTSNPN, CDR2 SVGIG (reference sequence). The whole variable domain, remainder taken from reference TRBV30 and TRBJ1-4, is SQTIHQWPATLVQPVGSPLSLECTVEGTSNPNLYWYRQAAGRGLQLLFYSVGIGQISSEVPQNLSASRPQDRQFILSSKKLLLSDSGFYLCAWSVRARQTTNEKLFFGSGTQLSVL.

This rearrangement joins TRBV5-1 to TRBJ2-7; a possible D gene is TRBD2 (6 bases). Between the trimmed V and J ends, which lost 2 bases and 0 bases, there was a span of 9 bases. This CDR3 contains 14 residues. Germline V gene lookup returns CDR1 SGHRS and CDR2 YFSETQ. CDR3 sequence reads: CASSLRGGSYEQYF. The DNA for the CDR3 is TGCGCCAGCAGCTTAAGGGGAGGCTCCTACGAGCAGTACTTC.

This clone came up once. This chain uses TRBV4-1 with TRBJ1-2; 7 bases are shared with TRBD1. The CDR3 is 14 residues long. Germline CDR1 is MGHRA and CDR2 is YSYEKL. V lost 4 bases and J lost 4; bases outside the gene matches: 6. CDR3 protein: CASSPGQQFYGYTF. The CDR3 coding sequence is TGCGCCAGCAGCCCGGGACAGCAATTCTATGGCTACACCTTC.

This sequence joins TRBV15 and TRBJ2-1; the match to TRBD1 covers 7 bases. V lost 5 bases, J lost 7 bases, and 11 bases stayed unmatched. The CDR3 loop spans 15 amino acids. Germline values: CDR1 LNHNV, CDR2 YYDKDF (reference sequence). The DNA for the CDR3 is TGTGCCACCAGCCGCAACAGGGGAGTGGGGAATGAGCAGTTCTTC. Its protein product is CATSRNRGVGNEQFF.

The chain has TRBV3-1 (or the pseudogene TRBV3-2) and TRBJ2-5, with 8 bases aligning to TRBD2. The V gene's germline CDR1 is LGHDT and CDR2 YNNKEL (reference sequence). The CDR3 spans 14 residues. The J segment lost 4 bases and the V segment lost 7 bases, leaving 8 bases of the junction unmatched. CDR3: CASTPGGAGETQYF. CDR3 sequence (DNA): TGTGCCAGCACCCCGGGGGGGGCGGGAGAGACCCAGTACTTC.

The chain links TRBV7-9 to TRBJ2-3; 8 bases agree with TRBD2. Germline trimming cut 3 bases from V and 6 bases from J; bases unmatched to any gene: 8. Germline V gives CDR1 SEHNR, CDR2 FQNEAQ (reference sequence). The length of the CDR3 is 15 residues. CDR3 in amino acids: CASSLVRGGLDTQYF. CDR3 in DNA: TGTGCCAGCAGCTTGGTTCGGGGGGGCCTGGATACGCAGTATTTT.

J is TRBJ1-1 and V is TRBV5-1; 8 nucleotides align to TRBD1. This CDR3 contains 13 residues. Germline-derived CDR1 and CDR2 are SGHRS and YFSETQ. V was clipped by 6 bases and J by 3 bases; unmatched bases: 4. CDR3 sequence reads: CASKGQDDTEAFF. The CDR3 DNA reads TGCGCCAGCAAGGGACAGGATGACACTGAAGCTTTCTTT.

Comment on this clone: Additional DNA sequences in this sample encode the identical CDR3. The chain links TRBV11-2 to TRBJ2-5; D remains ambiguous. Germline CDR1 reads SGHAT; CDR2 reads FQNNGV. Trimming took off 4 bases at V and 5 bases at J, with 11 bases between the two ends. This CDR3 is 13 amino acids long. CDR3 in amino acids: CASSSGLRETQYF. In DNA, the CDR3 is TGTGCCAGCAGCTCGGGTTTAAGGGAGACCCAGTACTTC.

J is TRBJ1-1 and V is TRBV2; 8 nucleotides agree with TRBD1. J was trimmed by 1 base and V by 5 bases; bases with no gene match: 6. The germline gives CDR1 SNHLY, CDR2 FYNNEI. The CDR3 spans 15 residues. Here the CDR3 reads CASSPWTGRNTEAFF. In DNA form, the CDR3 reads TGTGCCAGCAGTCCATGGACAGGGCGGAACACTGAAGCTTTCTTT.

The V and J genes are TRBV4-2 and TRBJ2-7; no clear D gene. Germline lookup yields CDR1 LGHNA and CDR2 YNFKEQ. Trimming pared 3 bases from V and 0 bases from J, leaving 15 bases between. CDR3 size: 16 residues. DNA of the CDR3: TGTGCCAGCAGCCACCCCTTCGGCGCTAGCTCCTACGAGCAGTACTTC. This sequence encodes CASSHPFGASSYEQYF.

The chain couples TRBV5-1 to TRBJ2-7; 8 bases match TRBD1. The CDR3 is 14 residues long. CDR1 and CDR2 (germline): SGHRS, YFSETQ. J lost 5 bases, V lost 3 bases, and 7 bases had no gene match. Written as DNA, the CDR3 is TGCGCCAGCAGCTACCAGGGGGCCCTGGACGAGCAGTACTTC. Protein: CASSYQGALDEQYF.